The 26 T cell receptor beta chains given below trace back to one sample, sequenced in a study of Graves' ophthalmopathy and Graves' hyperthyroidism. RNA served as the template for amplifying TCR beta CDR3 regions. A first-round RT-PCR used HTBI primers, followed by a second-round multiplex PCR. TCRdb re-called the multiplex PCR reads through MiXCR, storing one row per CDR3 protein. The sample records 300,000 to 500,000 distinct CDR3 sequences, about 16% being singletons. Sequenced material: peripheral blood. These receptor sequences come from a woman aged 18-29 years with stable Graves' hyperthyroidism.

As concerns this clonotype: At one of its ends the junction is not consistent with the germline gene, which may arise from a read error. The chain couples TRBV6-1 to TRBJ2-4, with D perhaps matching TRBD2 (6 bases). CDR1 MNHNS and CDR2 SASEGT come from the germline V gene. The CDR3 spans 15 residues. CDR3 loop: CASGEVAGIENIQYF. Written as DNA, the CDR3 is TGTGCCAGCGGTGAAGTGGCGGGGATCGAAAACATTCAGTACTTC.

This clonotype has a count of ten or more. This rearrangement joins TRBV11-2 to TRBJ1-2, with 10 nucleotides matching TRBD1. J gave up 3 bases and V 5 bases, and 12 bases lay outside the gene matches. The germline CDR1 and CDR2 sequences are SGHAT and FQNNGV. CDR3 length equals 17 residues. The CDR3 protein is CASSLSGTGAPHYGYTF. The CDR3 DNA sequence: TGTGCCAGCAGCCTTTCCGGGACAGGGGCTCCTCACTATGGCTACACCTTC.

The CDR3 nucleotides are TGCAGCGGGTTGTTCGGGACACGCTACGAGCAGTACTTC. Translation gives CSGLFGTRYEQYF. This rearrangement joins TRBV29-1 to TRBJ2-7; tentatively, D is TRBD1 (6 bases). Germline lookup yields CDR1 SQVTM and CDR2 ANQGSEA. Trimming took 7 bases from V and 3 from J, leaving 16 bases between them. The CDR3 is 13 amino acids.

J is TRBJ1-2 and V is TRBV6-5; D perhaps matches TRBD1 (5 bases). V dropped 2 bases and J dropped 2 bases, with 15 bases sitting between them. Germline V gene sequence: CDR1 MNHEY, CDR2 SVGAGI. The CDR3 consists of 16 residues. CDR3 in amino acids: CASSYMEGLSNYGYTF. CDR3 coding DNA: TGTGCCAGCAGTTACATGGAGGGACTGTCAAACTATGGCTACACCTTC.

This chain connects TRBV12-3 or TRBV12-4 to TRBJ1-5; D gene uncertain. The CDR3 has 13 residues. V was shortened by 3 bases and J by 5 bases, with 8 bases between the two germline ends. CDR3 sequence: CASSFLEYQPQHF. In nucleotides, the CDR3 is TGTGCCAGCAGTTTCCTCGAGTATCAGCCCCAGCATTTT.

The table lists this clonotype with many counts. The chain is built from TRBV20-1 and TRBJ2-5, with D perhaps matching TRBD2 (6 bases). The CDR3 spans 14 residues. Germline assignment: CDR1 DFQATT and CDR2 SNEGSKA (reference sequence). V lost 1 base and J lost 3, with 12 bases in between. The CDR3 DNA is TGCAGTGCTAGAGGGGATAGCGGCGAAGAGACCCAGTACTTC. It specifies CSARGDSGEETQYF.

This clonotype was seen repeatedly, ten times or more. The rearrangement links TRBV6-1 to TRBJ2-5; 9 bases agree with TRBD2. Germline lookup yields CDR1 MNHNS and CDR2 SASEGT. This CDR3 spans 13 amino acids. The ends lost 8 bases at V and 1 base at J; junction bases unmatched: 2. This CDR3 reads CASGGGGQETQYF. Here the CDR3 DNA reads TGTGCCAGCGGCGGGGGGGGCCAAGAGACCCAGTACTTC.

This clonotype was found many times. Here the CDR3 DNA reads TGCGCCAGCGCATTGGAAAGGAACTCCTACGAGCAGTACTTC. This encodes CASALERNSYEQYF. The chain joins TRBV5-1 to TRBJ2-7; D remains unclear. The CDR3 spans 14 residues. CDR1 SGHRS and CDR2 YFSETQ come from the germline V gene. V was cut by 7 bases and J by 0 bases, with 14 bases left in between.

This clonotype has at least ten counts. The CDR3 here is CASSQRRHYGYTF. The DNA of the CDR3 is TGTGCCAGCAGCCAAAGGAGGCACTATGGCTACACCTTC. The chain employs TRBV12-3 or TRBV12-4 and TRBJ1-2; the D is unclear. This CDR3 comprises 13 residues. The germline V and J ends were trimmed by 6 bases and 3 bases, with 11 bases remaining between them.

This clonotype has ten or more counts. The chain has TRBV14 and TRBJ1-1; the D is unclear. Germline V gene lookup returns CDR1 SGHDN and CDR2 FVKESK. The length of the CDR3 is 15 residues. V lost 1 base to trimming and J lost 3 bases, with 12 bases between them. The CDR3 protein is CASSQVERTDTEAFF. The CDR3 coding sequence is TGTGCCAGCAGCCAAGTTGAGAGAACGGACACTGAAGCTTTCTTT.

On this clonotype itself: A much larger clone differs by one base, so this may be a read error. The V and J genes are TRBV7-8 and TRBJ2-5, with D perhaps matching TRBD1 or TRBD2 (5 bases each). Germline-derived CDR1 and CDR2 are SGHVS and FQNEAQ. The CDR3 is 15 amino acids. Here the CDR3 DNA reads TGTGCCAGCAGCCCGGGGTCGGGGCAGGGAGAGACCAAGTACTTC. Translated: CASSPGSGQGETKYF.

This chain joins TRBV6-2 or TRBV6-3 and TRBJ1-1; D remains unclear. Germline CDR1 reads MNHEY; CDR2 reads SVGEGT. The CDR3 covers 13 residues. Trimming removed 6 bases from V and 0 bases from J, with 8 bases in between. The CDR3 DNA reads TGTGCCAGCAGGCCAGCGATGAACACTGAAGCTTTCTTT. This gives the protein CASRPAMNTEAFF.

This clonotype was observed a few times. This clone may be a read error of a much larger clone one base away. The chain links TRBV10-3 to TRBJ2-5; the D gene is possibly TRBD1 (6 bases). The CDR3 totals 14 residues. Germline V gene data show CDR1 as ENHRY and CDR2 as SYGVKD. CDR3 DNA sequence: TGTGCCATCAGTGTTGGGGACAACCAAGAGACCAAGTACTTC. Amino acids: CAISVGDNQETKYF.

This clonotype was seen at least ten times. The chain combines TRBV27 with TRBJ1-2; TRBD1 agrees at 11 bases. V trimming: 3 bases; J trimming: 4 bases; junction bases outside the gene matches: 10. The CDR3 is 17 residues long. Germline CDR1 MNHEY, CDR2 SMNVEV (reference sequence). CDR3 loop: CASSFIRTGGTLYGYTF. CDR3 in DNA: TGTGCCAGCAGTTTTATTCGGACAGGGGGCACCCTCTATGGCTACACCTTC.

This clonotype was counted ten times or more. The chain joins TRBV6-5 to TRBJ1-3; 10 bases line up with TRBD1. The CDR3 sequence is 16 residues long. Germline loops: CDR1 MNHEY, CDR2 SVGAGI. Germline trimming cut 7 bases from V and 0 bases from J; bases unmatched to any gene: 6. The CDR3 here is CASTGTGAFSGNTIYF. The CDR3 region has the DNA TGTGCCAGCACCGGGACAGGGGCGTTCTCTGGAAACACCATATATTTT.

Only a few counts were recorded for this clonotype. This chain joins TRBV7-2 and TRBJ2-7; TRBD1 matches 8 bases. The CDR3 totals 13 residues. CDR1 is SGHTA and CDR2 is FQGNSA in the germline V gene. The CDR3 region has the DNA TGTGCCAGCAGCCAGGGGGCAGTCTACGAGCTGTACGTC. Its translation: CASSQGAVYELYV.

Ten or more counts support this clonotype. This chain joins TRBV11-3 and TRBJ2-5; maybe TRBD2 (7 bases). This CDR3 region has 14 residues. V was cut by 7 bases and J by 4 bases, with 16 bases left in between. Germline loops: CDR1 SGHNT, CDR2 YENEEA. CDR3 in amino acids: CASTFRGGGETQYF. The CDR3 DNA is TGTGCCAGCACCTTTAGGGGGGGAGGAGAGACCCAGTACTTC.

This clonotype has only a few counts. The chain couples TRBV27 to TRBJ2-1; D ambiguous. Germline V gene lookup returns CDR1 MNHEY and CDR2 SMNVEV (reference sequence). The CDR3 has 16 amino acids. V lost 2 bases to trimming and J lost 6 bases, with 17 bases between them. CDR3 amino acids: CASSLNAAVNLNEQFF. CDR3 in DNA: TGTGCCAGCAGTTTAAACGCGGCAGTGAACCTCAATGAGCAGTTCTTC.

This clonotype was found many times. This sequence joins TRBV4-1 and TRBJ1-5; tentative D call: TRBD1 (5 bases). Germline V CDR1 and CDR2: MGHRA, YSYEKL. This CDR3 contains 14 residues. Trimming stripped 1 base from V and 5 bases from J, with 9 bases between. This CDR3 is CASSQGVGDQPQHF. The CDR3 DNA reads TGCGCCAGCAGCCAAGGTGTAGGGGATCAGCCCCAGCATTTT.

This rearrangement joins TRBV6-4 to TRBJ2-4; 7 bases match TRBD2. The germline V gene has CDR1 MRHNA and CDR2 SNTAGT. After removal of 5 bases from V and 1 base from J, the junction contained 17 bases not matched to a gene. The CDR3 is 19 residues long. The CDR3 loop reads CASSNRDYAFKSAKNIQYF. CDR3 bases: TGTGCCAGCAGTAACCGGGACTACGCCTTTAAGTCCGCCAAAAACATTCAGTACTTC.

This clonotype occurred many times. V and J are TRBV19 and TRBJ2-2; 11 bases align to TRBD1. J gave up 6 bases and V 0 bases, and 9 bases lay outside the gene matches. The CDR3 runs to 18 residues. Germline V gene lookup returns CDR1 LNHDA and CDR2 SQIVND (reference sequence). In DNA form, the CDR3 reads TGTGCCAGTAGTATAGATGCTCGGGACAGGGGGAGGTCCGGGGAGCTGTTTTTT. Translated, it gives CASSIDARDRGRSGELFF.

There are many counts of this clonotype. The gene calls are TRBV19 and TRBJ1-2, with 8 positions matching TRBD1. This CDR3 contains 14 residues. Trimming removed 6 bases from V and 8 bases from J; junction bases left unmatched: 11. CDR1 and CDR2 (germline): LNHDA, SQIVND (reference sequence). Here the CDR3 reads CASRRPGTGGGYTF. For the CDR3, the DNA is TGTGCCAGTAGACGCCCCGGGACAGGTGGCGGCTACACCTTC.

A few counts support this clonotype. The rearrangement joins TRBV5-1 to TRBJ1-1; D is unresolved. The germline V and J ends were trimmed by 1 base and 1 base, with 17 bases remaining between them. The length of the CDR3 is 17 residues. CDR1 is SGHRS, CDR2 YFSETQ, per germline. The CDR3: CASSLWAGLKGNTEAFF. The DNA of the CDR3 is TGCGCCAGCAGCTTGTGGGCCGGACTCAAGGGGAACACTGAAGCTTTCTTT.

This clonotype was counted a few times. The genes are TRBV11-3 and TRBJ1-1; a weak D match, TRBD1 (6 bases). This CDR3 has 13 residues. Per the germline V gene, CDR1 is SGHNT and CDR2 is YENEEA. The V end was cut by 3 bases, the J end by 10 bases, with 15 bases between. CDR3 in DNA: TGTGCCAGCAGCTTCCCCGGGACATTAGGAGCTTTCTTT. Amino acids: CASSFPGTLGAFF.

This clonotype has ten or more counts. The chain combines TRBV19 with TRBJ1-2; D perhaps matches TRBD1 (6 bases). Germline values: CDR1 LNHDA, CDR2 SQIVND (reference sequence). V shed 6 bases and J shed 8 bases, with 28 bases lying between them. The CDR3 has 17 residues. Here the CDR3 reads CASRVRFRRSRTAGYTF. The CDR3 nucleotides read TGTGCCAGTAGAGTAAGGTTCCGACGGTCAAGGACAGCCGGCTACACCTTC. Based on the CDR3 plus reference TRBV19 and TRBJ1-2, the full variable domain is DGGITQSPKYLFRKEGQNVTLSCEQNLNHDAMYWYRQDPGQGLRLIYYSQIVNDFQKGDIAEGYSVSREKKESFPLTVTSAQKNPTAFYLCASRVRFRRSRTAGYTFGSGTRLTVV.

This clonotype was recorded at least ten times. The V and J genes are TRBV6-1 and TRBJ1-6; D unclear. In germline, CDR1 is MNHNS, CDR2 SASEGT. The CDR3 totals 12 residues. V gave up 5 bases and J gave up 9 bases, with 8 bases separating them. CDR3 DNA sequence: TGTGCCAGCAGTCATAAGGGTTCACCCCTCCACTTT. Translation: CASSHKGSPLHF.